The 5 T cell receptor beta chains given below trace back to one sample, sequenced in a study of T-cell reconstitution after alpha-beta-depleted transplantation in children. Preparation of the TCRbeta library was carried out with unique molecular identifiers. MiXCR, applied by TCRdb to the PCR reads, yields one record per CDR3 protein. The sample has just over 950,000 distinct CDR3 sequences, about 31% seen once; the top ten hold 28%. The sequences come from PBMCs, mostly from graft donor cells, collected 360 days after TCRalphabeta/CD19-depleted stem cell transplant. The receptor source for this set is a boy younger than two who had a stem cell transplant for SCID, so the T cells may come from the graft donor.

V is TRBV5-1 and J is TRBJ1-1; D remains unclear. Germline CDR1 SGHRS, CDR2 YFSETQ. Between the trimmed V and J ends, which lost 0 bases and 5 bases, there was a span of 14 bases. This CDR3 spans 15 amino acids. The CDR3 sequence is CASSLDPGLGTEAFF. DNA of the CDR3: TGCGCCAGCAGCTTGGATCCAGGCTTGGGGACTGAAGCTTTCTTT.

This chain uses TRBV14 with TRBJ1-5, with D unresolved. This CDR3 is 13 amino acids long. Germline assignment: CDR1 SGHDN and CDR2 FVKESK. The ends were cut back, 0 bases at V and 5 bases at J, with 5 bases in the middle. The CDR3 loop is CASSQEYYQPQHF. In DNA, the CDR3 is TGTGCCAGCAGCCAAGAGTACTATCAGCCCCAGCATTTT.

The genes are TRBV29-1 and TRBJ2-1; D not resolved. Trimming removed 4 bases from V and 8 bases from J, with 9 bases in between. There are 11 residues in the CDR3. In germline, CDR1 is SQVTM, CDR2 ANQGSEA. The CDR3 DNA reads as TGCAGCGTTGCGATTACCCATGAGCAGTTCTTC. Protein: CSVAITHEQFF.

In its sample, this clonotype was seen a few times. The gene calls are TRBV10-3 and TRBJ2-1; unclear D gene. The germline CDR1 and CDR2 sequences are ENHRY and SYGVKD. V was cut by 10 bases and J by 10 bases, with 23 bases left in between. This CDR3 contains 14 residues. The CDR3 DNA reads TGTGCCACAACACGAGTGCCCAAGCCTGGGGAGCAGTTCTTC. Translated, it gives CATTRVPKPGEQFF.

V gene TRBV6-5 combines with J gene TRBJ1-1; D uncertain. Germline CDR1 and CDR2: MNHEY and SVGAGI. This CDR3 contains 14 residues. V was shortened by 0 bases and J by 5 bases, with 10 bases between the two germline ends. The CDR3 DNA is TGTGCCAGCAGTTACTCAGCGGTCGGAACTGAAGCTTTCTTT. Translating it yields CASSYSAVGTEAFF.